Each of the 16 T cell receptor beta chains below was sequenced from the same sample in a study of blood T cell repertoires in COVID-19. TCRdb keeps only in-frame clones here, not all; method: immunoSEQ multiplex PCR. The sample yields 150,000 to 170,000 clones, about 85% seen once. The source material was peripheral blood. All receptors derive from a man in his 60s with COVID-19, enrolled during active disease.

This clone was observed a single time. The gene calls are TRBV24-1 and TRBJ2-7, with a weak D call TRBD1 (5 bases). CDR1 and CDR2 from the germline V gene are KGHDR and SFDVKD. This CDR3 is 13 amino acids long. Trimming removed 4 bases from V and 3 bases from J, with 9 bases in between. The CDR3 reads CATSDGQDYEQYF. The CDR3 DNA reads TGTGCCACCAGTGACGGACAAGACTACGAGCAGTACTTC.

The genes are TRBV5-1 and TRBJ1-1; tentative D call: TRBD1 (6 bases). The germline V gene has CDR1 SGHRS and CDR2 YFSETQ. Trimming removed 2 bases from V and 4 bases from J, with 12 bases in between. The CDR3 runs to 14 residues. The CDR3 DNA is TGCGCCAGCAGCTTTCGACAGGAACTCACTGAAGCTTTCTTT. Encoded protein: CASSFRQELTEAFF.

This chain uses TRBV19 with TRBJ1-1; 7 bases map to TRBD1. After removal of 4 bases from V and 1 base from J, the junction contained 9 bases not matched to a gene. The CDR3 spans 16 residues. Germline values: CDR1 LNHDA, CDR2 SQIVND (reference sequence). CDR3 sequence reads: CASSSPLGGQNTEAFF. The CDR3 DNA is TGTGCCAGTAGTAGCCCTCTAGGGGGCCAGAACACTGAAGCTTTCTTT.

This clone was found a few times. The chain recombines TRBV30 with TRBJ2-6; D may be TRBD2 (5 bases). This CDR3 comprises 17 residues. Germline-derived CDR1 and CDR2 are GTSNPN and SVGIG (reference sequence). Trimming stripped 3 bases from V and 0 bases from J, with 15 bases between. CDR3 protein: CAWRRGRANSGANVLTF. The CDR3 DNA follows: TGTGCCTGGAGACGTGGGCGGGCCAACTCTGGGGCCAACGTCCTGACTTTC.

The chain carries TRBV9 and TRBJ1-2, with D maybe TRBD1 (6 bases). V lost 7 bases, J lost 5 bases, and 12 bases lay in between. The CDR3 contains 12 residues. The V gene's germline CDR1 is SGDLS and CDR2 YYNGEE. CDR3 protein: CASSQGKYGYTF. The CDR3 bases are TGTGCCAGCTCTCAGGGGAAATATGGCTACACCTTC.

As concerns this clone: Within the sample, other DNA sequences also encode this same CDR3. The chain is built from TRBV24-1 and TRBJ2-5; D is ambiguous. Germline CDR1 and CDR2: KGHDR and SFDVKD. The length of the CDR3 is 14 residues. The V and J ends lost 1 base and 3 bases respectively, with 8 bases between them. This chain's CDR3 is CATSDFDSEETQYF. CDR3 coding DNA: TGTGCCACCAGTGATTTTGACTCGGAAGAGACCCAGTACTTC.

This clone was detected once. CDR3 coding DNA: TGTGCCAGCAGTTTAGCCTCGGTTCTAGGTCCCCTCCACTTT. It encodes CASSLASVLGPLHF. The V and J genes are TRBV28 and TRBJ1-6; D gene uncertain. Germline-derived CDR1 and CDR2 are MDHEN and SYDVKM. Trimming shortened V by 2 bases and J by 13 bases, and 15 bases separated the two germline ends. This CDR3 is built from 14 residues.

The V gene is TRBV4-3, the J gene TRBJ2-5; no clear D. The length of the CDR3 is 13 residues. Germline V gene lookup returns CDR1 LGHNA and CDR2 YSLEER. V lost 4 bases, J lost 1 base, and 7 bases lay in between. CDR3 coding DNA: TGCGCCAGCAGCCTTCAGTTCCAAGAGACCCAGTACTTC. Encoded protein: CASSLQFQETQYF.

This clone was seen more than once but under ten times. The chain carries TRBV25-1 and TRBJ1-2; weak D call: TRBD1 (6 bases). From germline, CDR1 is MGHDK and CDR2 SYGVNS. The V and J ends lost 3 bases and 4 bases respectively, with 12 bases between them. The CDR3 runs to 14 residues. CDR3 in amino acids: CASSERRQAYGYTF. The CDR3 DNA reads TGTGCCAGCAGTGAGAGACGACAGGCCTATGGCTACACCTTC.

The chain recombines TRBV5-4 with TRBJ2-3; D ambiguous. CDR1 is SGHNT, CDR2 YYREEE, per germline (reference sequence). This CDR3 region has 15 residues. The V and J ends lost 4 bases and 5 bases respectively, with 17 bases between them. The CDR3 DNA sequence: TGTGCCAGCAGCACAGCAGGCCCCGAGCAAGATACGCAGTATTTT. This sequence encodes CASSTAGPEQDTQYF.

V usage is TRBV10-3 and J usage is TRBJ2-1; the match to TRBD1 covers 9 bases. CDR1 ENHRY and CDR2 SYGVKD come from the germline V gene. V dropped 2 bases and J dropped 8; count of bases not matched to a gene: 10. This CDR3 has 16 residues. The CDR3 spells CAISETLGTGFHEQFF. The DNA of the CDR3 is TGTGCCATCAGTGAGACGCTCGGGACAGGGTTTCATGAGCAGTTCTTC.

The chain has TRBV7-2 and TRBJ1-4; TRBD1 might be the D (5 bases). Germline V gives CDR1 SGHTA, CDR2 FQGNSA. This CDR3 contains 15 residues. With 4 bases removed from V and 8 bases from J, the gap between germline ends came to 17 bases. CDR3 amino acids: CASSSGGTGGEKLFF. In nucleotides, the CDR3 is TGTGCCAGCAGCTCAGGCGGCACAGGTGGGGAAAAACTGTTTTTT.

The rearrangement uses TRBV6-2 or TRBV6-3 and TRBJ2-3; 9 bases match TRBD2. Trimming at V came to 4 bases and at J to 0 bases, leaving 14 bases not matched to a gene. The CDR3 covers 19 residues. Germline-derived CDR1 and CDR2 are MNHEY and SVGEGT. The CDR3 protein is CASSSPLGAGGPSTDTQYF. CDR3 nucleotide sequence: TGTGCCAGCAGTTCTCCCCTCGGGGCGGGAGGGCCAAGCACAGATACGCAGTATTTT.

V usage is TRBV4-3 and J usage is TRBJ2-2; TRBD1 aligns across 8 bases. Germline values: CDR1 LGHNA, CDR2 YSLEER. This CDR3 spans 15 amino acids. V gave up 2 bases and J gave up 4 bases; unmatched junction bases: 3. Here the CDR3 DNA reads TGCGCCAGCAGCCAACAGGGGGCGGGCACCGGGGAGCTGTTTTTT. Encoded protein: CASSQQGAGTGELFF.

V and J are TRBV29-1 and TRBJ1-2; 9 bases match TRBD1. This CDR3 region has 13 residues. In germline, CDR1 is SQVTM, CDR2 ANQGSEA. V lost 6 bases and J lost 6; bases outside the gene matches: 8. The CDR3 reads CSVWGQGGDGYTF. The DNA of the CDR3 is TGCAGCGTGTGGGGACAGGGAGGGGATGGCTACACCTTC.

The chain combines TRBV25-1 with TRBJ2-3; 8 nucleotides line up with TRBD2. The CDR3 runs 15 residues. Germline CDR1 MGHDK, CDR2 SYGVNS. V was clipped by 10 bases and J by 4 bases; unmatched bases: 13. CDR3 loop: CATPWIAGFSDTQYF. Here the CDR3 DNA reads TGTGCCACCCCCTGGATAGCGGGGTTCTCAGATACGCAGTATTTT.